This passage covers 15 T cell receptor beta chains from one sample sequenced in a study of blood T cell repertoires in COVID-19. The data were produced by immunoSEQ multiplex PCR, yet TCRdb's version contains in-frame clones alone and is incomplete. The repertoire has about 110,000 clones, approximately 69% of them found once; the top ten carry around 6.3%. Sequencing was performed on peripheral blood. The receptor source for this set is a man older than 75 with acute or convalescent COVID-19.

V gene TRBV7-2 combines with J gene TRBJ1-1; TRBD1 agrees at 11 bases. The V gene's germline CDR1 is SGHTA and CDR2 FQGNSA. The CDR3 is 14 residues long. Trimming took 5 bases from V and 9 from J; bases not matched to a gene: 8. The CDR3 here is CASSPHGQGAKAFF. DNA of the CDR3: TGTGCCAGCAGCCCCCACGGACAGGGGGCAAAAGCTTTCTTT.

The chain is built from TRBV7-8 and TRBJ2-7, with D perhaps matching TRBD1 (6 bases). The CDR3 has 15 amino acids. The ends were cut back, 1 base at V and 0 bases at J, with 10 bases in the middle. Germline assignment: CDR1 SGHVS and CDR2 FQNEAQ. CDR3 region: CASSLVADSSYEQYF. DNA of the CDR3: TGTGCCAGCAGCTTAGTTGCGGACAGCTCCTACGAGCAGTACTTC.

DNA for the CDR3: TGTGCCAGCAGTCCCCTAGCGGGAGATAGCGAGACCCAGTACTTC. This codes for CASSPLAGDSETQYF. The chain uses TRBV6-2 or TRBV6-3 and TRBJ2-5; 10 nucleotides align to TRBD2. This CDR3 has 15 residues. Germline loops: CDR1 MNHEY, CDR2 SVGEGT. With 5 bases clipped from V and 5 bases from J, the junction kept 8 bases outside the gene matches.

The chain joins TRBV5-4 to TRBJ2-1, with TRBD2 as a possible D gene (6 bases). The CDR3 spans 15 residues. With 0 bases removed from V and 4 bases from J, the gap between germline ends came to 11 bases. Germline CDR1 SGHNT, CDR2 YYREEE (reference sequence). CDR3 in amino acids: CASSLAAGNYNEQFF. The CDR3 nucleotides are TGTGCCAGCAGCTTGGCTGCGGGAAATTACAATGAGCAGTTCTTC.

The rearrangement joins TRBV27 to TRBJ2-1; maybe TRBD2 (5 bases). This CDR3 has 11 residues. Germline CDR1 reads MNHEY; CDR2 reads SMNVEV (reference sequence). Trimming took 4 bases from V and 8 from J, leaving 6 bases between them. CDR3 region: CASSYGDEQFF. Written as DNA, the CDR3 is TGTGCCAGCAGTTACGGGGATGAGCAGTTCTTC.

The J gene is TRBJ1-6, the V gene TRBV7-8; the D gene is possibly TRBD1 (5 bases). Germline values: CDR1 SGHVS, CDR2 FQNEAQ. The ends were cut back, 3 bases at V and 9 bases at J, with 15 bases in the middle. The CDR3 covers 15 residues. The CDR3 sequence: CASSFSGSVSSPLHF. In DNA, the CDR3 is TGTGCCAGCAGCTTTTCAGGGTCGGTTAGTTCACCCCTCCACTTT. Full variable domain (missing parts from reference TRBV7-8 and TRBJ1-6): GAGVSQSPRYKVAKRGQDVALRCDPISGHVSLFWYQQALGQGPEFLTYFQNEAQLDKSGLPSDRFFAERPEGSVSTLKIQRTQQEDSAVYLCASSFSGSVSSPLHFGNGTRLTVT.

To note about this clone: The identical CDR3 is also encoded by other nucleotide sequences in the sample. The CDR3 DNA follows: TGTGCCAGCAGTGGTCAGGGGGCGGGTGAGCAGTTCTTC. Its translation is CASSGQGAGEQFF. V is TRBV2 and J is TRBJ2-1; 8 bases agree with TRBD1. This CDR3 has 13 residues. The ends lost 4 bases at V and 9 bases at J; junction bases unmatched: 5. CDR1 and CDR2 (germline): SNHLY, FYNNEI.

The count of this clone is one. This chain joins TRBV7-2 and TRBJ2-3, with D uncertain. Germline V gene lookup returns CDR1 SGHTA and CDR2 FQGNSA. The CDR3 has 13 residues. Trimming took 7 bases from V and 1 from J, leaving 9 bases between them. CDR3 DNA: TGTGCCAGCACCGTCCTCGGCACAGATACGCAGTATTTT. Translating gives CASTVLGTDTQYF.

V is TRBV19 and J is TRBJ2-2; D unclear. The CDR3 has 11 amino acids. Germline-derived CDR1 and CDR2 are LNHDA and SQIVND (reference sequence). Between the trimmed V and J ends, which lost 8 bases and 5 bases, there was a span of 6 bases. CDR3 bases: TGTGCCAGTCCTTTAACCGGGGAGCTGTTTTTT. It specifies CASPLTGELFF.

The V gene is TRBV6-5, the J gene TRBJ2-7, with 9 bases aligning to TRBD2. Trimming took 5 bases from V and 5 from J; bases not matched to a gene: 7. Germline-derived CDR1 and CDR2 are MNHEY and SVGAGI. The length of the CDR3 is 14 residues. The DNA for the CDR3 is TGTGCCAGCAGTCGTAGCGGGAGTTATAACGAGCAGTACTTC. It codes for CASSRSGSYNEQYF.

This clone was seen a single time. The chain links TRBV5-8 to TRBJ1-4, with 8 bases matching TRBD1. The V segment lost 6 bases and the J segment 10 bases; nucleotides outside the gene matches: 11. The CDR3 is 14 residues long. Germline values: CDR1 SGHTS, CDR2 YDEGEE. For the CDR3, the DNA is TGTGCCAGCATACAATCGGGACAGGTGGGAAAACTGTTTTTT. This sequence encodes CASIQSGQVGKLFF.

The genes are TRBV27 and TRBJ2-1, with a possible D match to TRBD2 (7 bases). This CDR3 comprises 16 residues. Germline loops: CDR1 MNHEY, CDR2 SMNVEV (reference sequence). With 2 bases removed from V and 4 bases from J, the gap between germline ends came to 15 bases. CDR3 protein: CASSLDESGTYNEQFF. In nucleotides, the CDR3 is TGTGCCAGCAGTTTAGATGAGAGCGGGACATACAATGAGCAGTTCTTC.

CDR3 protein: CASSDTNYGYTF. As DNA, the CDR3 is TGTGCCAGCTCGGACACTAACTATGGCTACACCTTC. The chain employs TRBV12-3 or TRBV12-4 and TRBJ1-2; TRBD1 might be the D (5 bases). V lost 8 bases, J lost 0 bases, and 7 bases lay in between. The CDR3 is made up of 12 amino acids.

This clone turned up a few times. The chain uses TRBV2 and TRBJ1-5; D unclear. There are 14 residues in the CDR3. Trimming took off 6 bases at V and 1 base at J, with 10 bases between the two ends. CDR1 is SNHLY and CDR2 is FYNNEI in the germline V gene. The chain's CDR3 is CASSPAASNQPQHF. CDR3 DNA: TGTGCCAGCAGCCCGGCAGCGAGCAATCAGCCCCAGCATTTT.

The CDR3 loop is CASSLEGLAGAGANVLTF. As DNA, the CDR3 is TGTGCCAGCAGCTTAGAGGGACTAGCGGGAGCTGGGGCCAACGTCCTGACTTTC. This chain uses TRBV11-2 with TRBJ2-6; 14 bases are shared with TRBD2. Trimming took 0 bases from V and 2 from J; bases not matched to a gene: 0. The CDR3 spans 18 residues. Looked up from germline, CDR1 is SGHAT and CDR2 is FQNNGV.